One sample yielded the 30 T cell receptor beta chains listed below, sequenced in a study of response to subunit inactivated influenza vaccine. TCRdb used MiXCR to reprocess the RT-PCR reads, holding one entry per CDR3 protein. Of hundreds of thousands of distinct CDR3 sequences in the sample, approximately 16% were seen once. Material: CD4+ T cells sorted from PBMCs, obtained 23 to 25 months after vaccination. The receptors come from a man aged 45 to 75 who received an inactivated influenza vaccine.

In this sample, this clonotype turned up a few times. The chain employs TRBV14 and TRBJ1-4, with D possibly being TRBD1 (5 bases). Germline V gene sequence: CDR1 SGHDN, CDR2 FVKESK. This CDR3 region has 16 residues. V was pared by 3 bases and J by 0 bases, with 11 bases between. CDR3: CASSHQQGPTNEKLFF. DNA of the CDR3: TGTGCCAGCAGCCATCAGCAGGGCCCAACTAATGAAAAACTGTTTTTT.

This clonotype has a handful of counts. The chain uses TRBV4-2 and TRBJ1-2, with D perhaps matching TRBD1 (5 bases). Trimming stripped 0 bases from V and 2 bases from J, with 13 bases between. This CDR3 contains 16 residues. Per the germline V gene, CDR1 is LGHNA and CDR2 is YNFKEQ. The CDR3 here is CASSQDLGRANYGYTF. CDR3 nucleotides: TGTGCCAGCAGCCAAGATCTGGGCAGGGCCAACTATGGCTACACCTTC.

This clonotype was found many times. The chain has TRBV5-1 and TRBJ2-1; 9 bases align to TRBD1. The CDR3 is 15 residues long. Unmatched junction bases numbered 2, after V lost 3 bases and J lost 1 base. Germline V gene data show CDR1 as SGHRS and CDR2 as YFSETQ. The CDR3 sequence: CASSWGTGSYNEQFF. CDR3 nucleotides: TGCGCCAGCAGCTGGGGGACAGGGTCCTACAATGAGCAGTTCTTC.

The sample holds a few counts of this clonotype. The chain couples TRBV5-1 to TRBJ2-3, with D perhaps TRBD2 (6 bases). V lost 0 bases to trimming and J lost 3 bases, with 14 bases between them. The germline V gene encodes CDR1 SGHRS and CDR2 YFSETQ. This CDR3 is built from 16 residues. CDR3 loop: CASSLEAGRITDTQYF. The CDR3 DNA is TGCGCCAGCAGCTTGGAGGCGGGAAGAATAACAGATACGCAGTATTTT.

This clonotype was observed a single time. CDR3: CSARDWANNAEAFF. CDR3 bases: TGCAGTGCTAGAGATTGGGCGAATAACGCTGAAGCTTTCTTT. The rearrangement uses TRBV20-1 and TRBJ1-1; D is undetermined. From germline, CDR1 is DFQATT and CDR2 SNEGSKA (reference sequence). This CDR3 contains 14 residues. The V and J ends lost 0 bases and 6 bases respectively, with 14 bases between them.

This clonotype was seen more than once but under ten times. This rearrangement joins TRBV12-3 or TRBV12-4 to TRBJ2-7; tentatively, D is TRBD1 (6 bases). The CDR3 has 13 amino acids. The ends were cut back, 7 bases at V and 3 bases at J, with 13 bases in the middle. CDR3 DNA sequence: TGTGCCAGCACCCGACAGGAGAACTACGAGCAGTACTTC. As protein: CASTRQENYEQYF.

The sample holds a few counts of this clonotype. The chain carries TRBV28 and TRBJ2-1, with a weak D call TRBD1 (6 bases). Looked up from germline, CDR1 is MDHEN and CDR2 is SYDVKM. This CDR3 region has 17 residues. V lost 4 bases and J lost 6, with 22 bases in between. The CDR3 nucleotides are TGTGCCAGCAGTTGGGGTCGAGGGGGAGATCTGTTCAATGAGCAGTTCTTC. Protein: CASSWGRGGDLFNEQFF.

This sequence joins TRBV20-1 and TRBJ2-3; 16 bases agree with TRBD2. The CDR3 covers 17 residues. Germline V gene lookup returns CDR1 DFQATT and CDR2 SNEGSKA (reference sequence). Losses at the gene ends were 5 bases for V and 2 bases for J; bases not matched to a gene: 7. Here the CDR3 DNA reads TGCAGTGCTCGCCCAGGGACTAGCGGGAGGGACACAGATACGCAGTATTTT. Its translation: CSARPGTSGRDTDTQYF.

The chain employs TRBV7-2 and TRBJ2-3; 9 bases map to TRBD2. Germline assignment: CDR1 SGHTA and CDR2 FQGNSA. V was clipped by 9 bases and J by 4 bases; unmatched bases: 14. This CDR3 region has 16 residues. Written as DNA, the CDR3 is TGTGCCAGTCAAGACTTTAGCGGGGGAATCGCAGATACGCAGTATTTT. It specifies CASQDFSGGIADTQYF. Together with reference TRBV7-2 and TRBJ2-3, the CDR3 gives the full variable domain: GAGVSQSPSNKVTEKGKDVELRCDPISGHTALYWYRQSLGQGLEFLIYFQGNSAPDKSGLPSDRFSAERTGGSVSTLTIQRTQQEDSAVYLCASQDFSGGIADTQYFGPGTRLTVL.

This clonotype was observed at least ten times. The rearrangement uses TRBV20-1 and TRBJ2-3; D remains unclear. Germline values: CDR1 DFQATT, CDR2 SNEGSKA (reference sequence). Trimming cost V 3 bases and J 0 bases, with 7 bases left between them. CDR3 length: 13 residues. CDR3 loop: CSASVRSTDTQYF. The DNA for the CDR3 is TGCAGTGCTAGTGTCCGGAGCACAGATACGCAGTATTTT.

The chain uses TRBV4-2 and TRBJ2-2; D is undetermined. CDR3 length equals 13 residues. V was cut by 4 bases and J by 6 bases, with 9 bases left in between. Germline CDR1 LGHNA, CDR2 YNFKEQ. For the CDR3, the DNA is TGTGCCAGCAGCCCCCTAGGGCCCGGGGAGCTGTTTTTT. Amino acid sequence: CASSPLGPGELFF.

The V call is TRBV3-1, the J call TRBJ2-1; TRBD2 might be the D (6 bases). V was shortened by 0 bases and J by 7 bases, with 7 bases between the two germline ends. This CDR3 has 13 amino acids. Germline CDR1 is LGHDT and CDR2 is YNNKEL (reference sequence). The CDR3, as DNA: TGTGCCAGCAGCCAAGAGGGGAGGAATGAGCAGTTCTTC. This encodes CASSQEGRNEQFF.

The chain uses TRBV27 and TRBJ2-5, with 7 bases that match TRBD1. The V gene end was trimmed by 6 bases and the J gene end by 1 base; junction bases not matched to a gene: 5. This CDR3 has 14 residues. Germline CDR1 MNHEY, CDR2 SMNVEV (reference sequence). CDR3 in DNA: TGTGCCAGCAGAAAGACAGGGACCCAAGAGACCCAGTACTTC. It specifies CASRKTGTQETQYF.

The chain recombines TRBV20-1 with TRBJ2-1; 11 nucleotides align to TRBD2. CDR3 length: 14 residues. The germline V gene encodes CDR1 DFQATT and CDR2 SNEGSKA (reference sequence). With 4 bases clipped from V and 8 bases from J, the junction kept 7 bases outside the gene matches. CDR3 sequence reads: CSANLAGGWDEQFF. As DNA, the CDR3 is TGCAGTGCTAACCTAGCGGGAGGTTGGGATGAGCAGTTCTTC.

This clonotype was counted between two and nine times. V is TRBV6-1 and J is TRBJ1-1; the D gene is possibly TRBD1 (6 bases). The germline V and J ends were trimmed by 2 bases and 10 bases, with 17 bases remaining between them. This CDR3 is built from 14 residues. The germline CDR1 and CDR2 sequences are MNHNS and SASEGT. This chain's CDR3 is CASSEFKGRGAAFF. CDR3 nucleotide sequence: TGTGCCAGCAGTGAATTTAAGGGACGGGGGGCAGCTTTCTTT.

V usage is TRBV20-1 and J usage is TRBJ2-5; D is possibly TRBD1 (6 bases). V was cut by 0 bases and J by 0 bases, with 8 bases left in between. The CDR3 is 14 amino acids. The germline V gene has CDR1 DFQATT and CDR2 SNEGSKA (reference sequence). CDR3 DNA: TGCAGTGCTAGAGATACAGGGTACCAAGAGACCCAGTACTTC. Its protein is CSARDTGYQETQYF.

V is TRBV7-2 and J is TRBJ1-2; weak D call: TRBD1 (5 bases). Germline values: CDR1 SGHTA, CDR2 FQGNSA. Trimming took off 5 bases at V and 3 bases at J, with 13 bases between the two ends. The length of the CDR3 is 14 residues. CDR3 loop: CASSPAVGDYGYTF. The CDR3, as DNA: TGTGCCAGCAGCCCAGCTGTAGGGGACTATGGCTACACCTTC. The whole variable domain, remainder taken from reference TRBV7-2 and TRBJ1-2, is GAGVSQSPSNKVTEKGKDVELRCDPISGHTALYWYRQSLGQGLEFLIYFQGNSAPDKSGLPSDRFSAERTGGSVSTLTIQRTQQEDSAVYLCASSPAVGDYGYTFGSGTRLTVV.

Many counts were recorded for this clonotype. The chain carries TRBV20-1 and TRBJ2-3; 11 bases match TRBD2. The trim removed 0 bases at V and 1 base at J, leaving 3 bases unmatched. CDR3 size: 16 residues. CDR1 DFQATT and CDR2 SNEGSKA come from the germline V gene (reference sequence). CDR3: CSARDWTSGRTDTQYF. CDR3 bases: TGCAGTGCTAGAGATTGGACTAGCGGGCGCACAGATACGCAGTATTTT.

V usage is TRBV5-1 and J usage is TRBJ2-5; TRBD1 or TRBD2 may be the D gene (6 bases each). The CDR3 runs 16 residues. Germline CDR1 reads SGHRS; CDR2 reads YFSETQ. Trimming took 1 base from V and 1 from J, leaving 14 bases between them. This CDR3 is CASSLRGGGTQETQYF. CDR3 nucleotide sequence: TGCGCCAGCAGCTTGAGAGGAGGGGGGACCCAAGAGACCCAGTACTTC.

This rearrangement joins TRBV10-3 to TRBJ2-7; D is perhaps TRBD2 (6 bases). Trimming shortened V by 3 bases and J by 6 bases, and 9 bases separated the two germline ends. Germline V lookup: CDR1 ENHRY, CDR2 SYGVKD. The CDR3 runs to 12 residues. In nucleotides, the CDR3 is TGTGCCATCAGTGATGGAGGGGCCGAGCAGTACTTC. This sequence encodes CAISDGGAEQYF.

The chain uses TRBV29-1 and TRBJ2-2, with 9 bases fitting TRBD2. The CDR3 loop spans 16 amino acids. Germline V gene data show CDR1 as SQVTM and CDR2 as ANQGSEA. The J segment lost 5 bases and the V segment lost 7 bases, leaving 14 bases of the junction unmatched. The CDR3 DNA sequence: TGCAGCGCCAGGGGCGGTAGCGGGAGAGGGACCGGGGAGCTGTTTTTT. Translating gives CSARGGSGRGTGELFF.

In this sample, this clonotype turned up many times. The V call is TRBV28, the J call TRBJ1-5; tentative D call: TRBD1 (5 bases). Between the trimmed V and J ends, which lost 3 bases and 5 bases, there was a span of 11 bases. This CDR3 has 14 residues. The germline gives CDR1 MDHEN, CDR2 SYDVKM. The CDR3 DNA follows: TGTGCCAGCAGTTTCGGGGTAGGGGATCAGCCCCAGCATTTT. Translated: CASSFGVGDQPQHF.

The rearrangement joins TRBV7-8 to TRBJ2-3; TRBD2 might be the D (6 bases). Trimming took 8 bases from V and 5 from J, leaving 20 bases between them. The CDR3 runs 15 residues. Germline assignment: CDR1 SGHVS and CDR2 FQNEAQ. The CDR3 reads CASSFFGARGDTQYF. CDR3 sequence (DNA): TGTGCCAGCTCTTTTTTTGGGGCGCGGGGAGATACGCAGTATTTT. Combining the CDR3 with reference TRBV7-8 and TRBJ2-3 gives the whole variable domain GAGVSQSPRYKVAKRGQDVALRCDPISGHVSLFWYQQALGQGPEFLTYFQNEAQLDKSGLPSDRFFAERPEGSVSTLKIQRTQQEDSAVYLCASSFFGARGDTQYFGPGTRLTVL.

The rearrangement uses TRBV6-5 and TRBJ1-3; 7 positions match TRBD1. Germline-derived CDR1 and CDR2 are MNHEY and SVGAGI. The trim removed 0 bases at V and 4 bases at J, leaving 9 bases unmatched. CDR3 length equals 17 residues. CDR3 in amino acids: CASSYSTGHYLGNTIYF. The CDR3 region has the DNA TGTGCCAGCAGTTACTCGACAGGGCATTACCTAGGAAACACCATATATTTT.

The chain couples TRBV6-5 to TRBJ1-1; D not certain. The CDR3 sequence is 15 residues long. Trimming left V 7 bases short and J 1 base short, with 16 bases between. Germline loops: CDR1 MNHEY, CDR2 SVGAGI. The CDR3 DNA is TGTGCCAGCAATTCAAGCCCAGAATCGAACACTGAAGCTTTCTTT. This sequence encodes CASNSSPESNTEAFF.

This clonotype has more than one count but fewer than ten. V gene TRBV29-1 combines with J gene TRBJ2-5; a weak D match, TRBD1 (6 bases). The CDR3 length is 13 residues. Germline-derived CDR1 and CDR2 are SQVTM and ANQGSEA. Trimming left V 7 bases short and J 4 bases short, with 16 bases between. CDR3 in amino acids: CSARGRQVETQYF. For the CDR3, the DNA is TGCAGCGCTAGGGGGAGACAGGTAGAGACCCAGTACTTC.

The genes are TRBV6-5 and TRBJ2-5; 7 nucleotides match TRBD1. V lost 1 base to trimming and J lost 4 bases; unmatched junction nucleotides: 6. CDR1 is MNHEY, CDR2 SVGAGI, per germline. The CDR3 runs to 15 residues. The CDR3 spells CASSYWGQKGETQYF. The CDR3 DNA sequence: TGTGCCAGCAGTTACTGGGGACAGAAGGGAGAGACCCAGTACTTC.

DNA for the CDR3: TGTGCCAGCAGCCCAAGGGACGGGAACAATGAGCAGTTCTTC. Translating gives CASSPRDGNNEQFF. This chain joins TRBV11-2 and TRBJ2-1; possibly TRBD1 or TRBD2 for D (5 bases each). Germline V gene sequence: CDR1 SGHAT, CDR2 FQNNGV. Between the trimmed V and J ends, which lost 5 bases and 5 bases, there was a span of 13 bases. There are 14 residues in the CDR3.

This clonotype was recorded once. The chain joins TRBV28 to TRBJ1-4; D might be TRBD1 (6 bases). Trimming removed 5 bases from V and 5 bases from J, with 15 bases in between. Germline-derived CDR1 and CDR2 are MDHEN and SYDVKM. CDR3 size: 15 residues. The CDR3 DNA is TGTGCCAGCAGTGGGGGCGGACGTACAAATGAAAAACTGTTTTTT. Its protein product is CASSGGGRTNEKLFF.

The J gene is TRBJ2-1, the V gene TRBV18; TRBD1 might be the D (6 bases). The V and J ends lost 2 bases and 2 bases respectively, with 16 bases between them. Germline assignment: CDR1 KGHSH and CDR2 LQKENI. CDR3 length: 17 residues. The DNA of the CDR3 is TGTGCCAGCTCACCAATTGGGGCAGGGGTTGCCTACAATGAGCAGTTCTTC. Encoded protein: CASSPIGAGVAYNEQFF.